These 28 T cell receptor beta chains came from one sample sequenced in a study of cytomegalovirus exposure and HLA in healthy donors. PCR employed 60 Vbeta and 13 Jbeta primers. Data came from immunoSEQ multiplex PCR; TCRdb stores just in-frame clones and leaves some out. The sample totals 40,000 to 65,000 clones; its top ten clones hold roughly 26%. The sequenced sample was PBMCs. The receptor set was obtained from a man between 40 and 49 years old in good health and CMV-seropositive.

This chain links TRBV19 with TRBJ2-7; D may be TRBD1 (5 bases). V was cut by 5 bases and J by 3 bases, with 11 bases left in between. Germline assignment: CDR1 LNHDA and CDR2 SQIVND (reference sequence). The CDR3 is 13 amino acids. CDR3 sequence: CASSAGLFYEQYF. CDR3 DNA: TGTGCCAGTAGTGCAGGGTTGTTCTACGAGCAGTACTTC.

The gene calls are TRBV15 and TRBJ1-5; D not resolved. This CDR3 is 12 amino acids long. Germline V CDR1 and CDR2: LNHNV, YYDKDF (reference sequence). Between the trimmed V and J ends, which lost 1 base and 7 bases, there was a span of 5 bases. The CDR3 region has the DNA TGTGCCACCAGCAGAGGAGGACAGCCCCAGCATTTT. Amino acid sequence: CATSRGGQPQHF. Based on the CDR3 plus reference TRBV15 and TRBJ1-5, the full variable domain is DAMVIQNPRYQVTQFGKPVTLSCSQTLNHNVMYWYQQKSSQAPKLLFHYYDKDFNNEADTPDNFQSRRPNTSFCFLDIRSPGLGDTAMYLCATSRGGQPQHFGDGTRLSIL.

This rearrangement joins TRBV19 to TRBJ1-5; D is unresolved. The CDR3 is 14 amino acids. Germline CDR1 and CDR2: LNHDA and SQIVND (reference sequence). Trimming pared 2 bases from V and 7 bases from J, leaving 12 bases between. CDR3 sequence reads: CASSIPLGGQPQHF. DNA for the CDR3: TGTGCCAGTAGTATACCGCTTGGAGGCCAGCCCCAGCATTTT.

The genes are TRBV2 and TRBJ2-5; 7 bases line up with TRBD2. This CDR3 is 15 amino acids long. The germline CDR1 and CDR2 sequences are SNHLY and FYNNEI. V shed 7 bases, J shed 5 bases, and the junction held 13 bases outside the gene matches. DNA of the CDR3: TGTGCCAGCACCATTGGCGGGAGTGGTATGGAGACCCAGTACTTC. As protein: CASTIGGSGMETQYF.

This chain links TRBV18 with TRBJ1-5; the D gene is possibly TRBD1 (5 bases). This CDR3 is built from 15 residues. Germline V lookup: CDR1 KGHSH, CDR2 LQKENI. V lost 5 bases and J lost 7, with 18 bases in between. CDR3 DNA: TGTGCCAGCTCATCAGCCCCCTCGGGGGACCAGCCCCAGCATTTT. Protein: CASSSAPSGDQPQHF.

The genes are TRBV28 and TRBJ2-1, with a possible D match to TRBD1 (5 bases). The germline V gene encodes CDR1 MDHEN and CDR2 SYDVKM. The CDR3 runs 12 residues. V lost 10 bases and J lost 9, with 16 bases in between. CDR3 nucleotides: TGTGCCACCGATACAGGTATCGGTGAGCAGTTCTTC. The encoded protein is CATDTGIGEQFF. Filled out from reference TRBV28 and TRBJ2-1, the complete variable domain reads DVKVTQSSRYLVKRTGEKVFLECVQDMDHENMFWYRQDPGLGLRLIYFSYDVKMKEKGDIPEGYSVSREKKERFSLILESASTNQTSMYLCATDTGIGEQFFGPGTRLTVL.

This chain uses TRBV6-5 with TRBJ1-1, with TRBD1 identical over 8 bases. V was pared by 5 bases and J by 5 bases, with 7 bases of the junction left unmatched. Germline CDR1 MNHEY, CDR2 SVGAGI. The CDR3 runs to 14 residues. The CDR3 nucleotides are TGTGCCAGCAGTGTCCGACAGGGGATAACTGAAGCTTTCTTT. Residues: CASSVRQGITEAFF.

V is TRBV28 and J is TRBJ2-1; 7 nucleotides match TRBD2. Germline-derived CDR1 and CDR2 are MDHEN and SYDVKM. The CDR3 has 13 amino acids. With 8 bases clipped from V and 7 bases from J, the junction kept 8 bases outside the gene matches. The CDR3 region has the DNA TGTGCCAGCTTGGCGGGAGATACGAATGAGCAGTTCTTC. It translates to CASLAGDTNEQFF.

The rearrangement joins TRBV7-9 to TRBJ2-2; TRBD2 agrees at 7 bases. CDR1 SEHNR and CDR2 FQNEAQ come from the germline V gene (reference sequence). V lost 7 bases to trimming and J lost 2 bases; unmatched junction nucleotides: 7. This CDR3 spans 15 amino acids. The DNA of the CDR3 is TGTGCCAGCACCCCCTCTAGCGGCAACACCGGGGAGCTGTTTTTT. Residues: CASTPSSGNTGELFF.

The chain couples TRBV28 to TRBJ1-2, with TRBD1 matching 7 bases. The length of the CDR3 is 12 residues. From germline, CDR1 is MDHEN and CDR2 SYDVKM. The ends lost 4 bases at V and 5 bases at J; junction bases unmatched: 1. The CDR3, as DNA: TGTGCCAGCAGTTCGACAGGGTATGGCTACACCTTC. Translated, it gives CASSSTGYGYTF.

The chain joins TRBV7-9 to TRBJ2-7, with 7 positions matching TRBD1. J gave up 4 bases and V 5 bases, and 2 bases lay outside the gene matches. CDR1 SEHNR and CDR2 FQNEAQ come from the germline V gene (reference sequence). The length of the CDR3 is 12 residues. The CDR3 is CASSPTGYEQYF. In nucleotides, the CDR3 is TGTGCCAGCAGCCCGACAGGGTACGAGCAGTACTTC.

CDR3 nucleotides: TGTGCCTGGAGCCCTGGGGGGGACACAGATACGCAGTATTTT. Translated, it gives CAWSPGGDTDTQYF. The chain links TRBV30 to TRBJ2-3, with 7 bases aligning to TRBD2. The CDR3 sequence is 14 residues long. Germline values: CDR1 GTSNPN, CDR2 SVGIG (reference sequence). After removal of 3 bases from V and 2 bases from J, the junction contained 5 bases not matched to a gene.

The chain recombines TRBV9 with TRBJ1-3; D uncertain. Germline CDR1 SGDLS, CDR2 YYNGEE. V lost 3 bases and J lost 0, with 16 bases in between. The CDR3 consists of 17 residues. The CDR3, as DNA: TGTGCCAGCAGCGGCCCCTTCAGTTTCGACTCTGGAAACACCATATATTTT. Amino acids: CASSGPFSFDSGNTIYF.

The chain uses TRBV7-3 and TRBJ2-1; the match to TRBD2 covers 12 bases. The CDR3 runs to 14 residues. V dropped 7 bases and J dropped 9; count of bases not matched to a gene: 7. The germline CDR1 and CDR2 sequences are SGHTA and FQGTGA. The CDR3 sequence: CASKMTSGSVEQFF. The CDR3 coding sequence is TGTGCCAGCAAAATGACTAGCGGGAGTGTTGAGCAGTTCTTC.

The chain recombines TRBV18 with TRBJ2-3; 7 bases align to TRBD1. Germline CDR1 is KGHSH and CDR2 is LQKENI. The CDR3 length is 15 residues. Trimming removed 4 bases from V and 0 bases from J; junction bases left unmatched: 4. This CDR3 reads CASSRDSLSTDTQYF. Written as DNA, the CDR3 is TGTGCCAGCTCACGGGACAGCCTTAGCACAGATACGCAGTATTTT.

The J gene is TRBJ2-7, the V gene TRBV6-1; 10 bases map to TRBD1. The CDR3 consists of 13 residues. The trim removed 5 bases at V and 9 bases at J, leaving 7 bases unmatched. Germline assignment: CDR1 MNHNS and CDR2 SASEGT. CDR3 region: CASSLRDRGRQYF. The CDR3 DNA sequence: TGTGCCAGCAGTCTCCGGGACAGGGGCCGGCAGTACTTC.

The gene calls are TRBV9 and TRBJ2-1; maybe TRBD1 (6 bases). Trimming took 4 bases from V and 3 from J, leaving 8 bases between them. The CDR3 covers 13 residues. Germline lookup yields CDR1 SGDLS and CDR2 YYNGEE. CDR3 residues: CASSQGIYNEQFF. DNA of the CDR3: TGTGCCAGCAGCCAGGGGATCTACAATGAGCAGTTCTTC.

The chain combines TRBV6-1 with TRBJ1-1; 7 nucleotides line up with TRBD1. Germline lookup yields CDR1 MNHNS and CDR2 SASEGT. With V trimmed by 3 bases and J by 4 bases, 5 bases remained unmatched. This CDR3 comprises 14 residues. This chain's CDR3 is CASSDLGGITEAFF. The CDR3 DNA follows: TGTGCCAGCAGTGACCTAGGGGGCATCACTGAAGCTTTCTTT.

The chain recombines TRBV30 with TRBJ2-2; unclear D gene. The CDR3 loop spans 12 amino acids. Germline values: CDR1 GTSNPN, CDR2 SVGIG (reference sequence). V was shortened by 7 bases and J by 6 bases, with 12 bases between the two germline ends. CDR3 protein: CASSTVAGELFF. DNA of the CDR3: TGTGCCTCTTCAACGGTAGCCGGGGAGCTGTTTTTT.

This sequence joins TRBV4-1 and TRBJ2-3; TRBD1 might be the D (6 bases). Germline values: CDR1 MGHRA, CDR2 YSYEKL. Trimming pared 0 bases from V and 0 bases from J, leaving 13 bases between. The CDR3 covers 17 residues. The CDR3 spells CASSQEHGTPSTDTQYF. CDR3 sequence (DNA): TGCGCCAGCAGCCAAGAGCACGGGACACCAAGCACAGATACGCAGTATTTT.

The chain combines TRBV11-2 with TRBJ2-7; tentatively, D is TRBD1 (6 bases). Germline V gene data show CDR1 as SGHAT and CDR2 as FQNNGV. With 3 bases removed from V and 7 bases from J, the gap between germline ends came to 16 bases. The CDR3 sequence is 14 residues long. Written as DNA, the CDR3 is TGTGCCAGCAGCTTTGGGGACAACCGATTAGAGCAGTACTTC. This translates into CASSFGDNRLEQYF.

J is TRBJ2-7 and V is TRBV2; TRBD2 matches 11 bases. The CDR3 totals 16 residues. Germline CDR1 SNHLY, CDR2 FYNNEI. Trimming cost V 2 bases and J 1 base; bases outside gene matches: 4. The CDR3 DNA reads TGTGCCAGCAGTGAATCTAGCGGGAGGATATCCTACGAGCAGTACTTC. It is translated as CASSESSGRISYEQYF.

This chain joins TRBV5-1 and TRBJ2-1; TRBD2 might be the D (5 bases). This CDR3 region has 14 residues. Trimming pared 3 bases from V and 8 bases from J, leaving 15 bases between. CDR1 and CDR2 (germline): SGHRS, YFSETQ. The CDR3 region has the DNA TGCGCCAGCAGCTCCCGGACTTATAGCGATGAGCAGTTCTTC. Amino acids: CASSSRTYSDEQFF.

The genes are TRBV29-1 and TRBJ1-1; TRBD1 agrees at 8 bases. The germline V gene has CDR1 SQVTM and CDR2 ANQGSEA. V was pared by 6 bases and J by 7 bases, with 10 bases of the junction left unmatched. CDR3 length: 13 amino acids. CDR3 sequence reads: CSVQQQGEGEAFF. The CDR3 bases are TGCAGCGTCCAACAACAGGGGGAAGGTGAAGCTTTCTTT.

The chain combines TRBV25-1 with TRBJ2-7; 8 nucleotides agree with TRBD2. Germline V lookup: CDR1 MGHDK, CDR2 SYGVNS. The CDR3 totals 15 residues. V trimming: 4 bases; J trimming: 3 bases; junction bases outside the gene matches: 8. The CDR3, as DNA: TGTGCCAGCAGTGGATCCGGGACTAGTGGCTACGAGCAGTACTTC. It translates to CASSGSGTSGYEQYF.

The chain has TRBV10-3 and TRBJ2-5; 10 bases fit TRBD1. The J call may be in error: the DNA end matches TRBJ2-7 better. Germline V lookup: CDR1 ENHRY, CDR2 SYGVKD. The CDR3 has 17 amino acids. Here the CDR3 DNA reads TGTGCCATCAGTAGGGACAGGGGCGGCATGGGGTCGAACGAGCAGTACTTC. Residues: CAISRDRGGMGSNEQYF.

This chain joins TRBV27 and TRBJ1-1; D is undetermined. The V end lost 4 bases, the J end lost 7 bases, and 13 bases lay between the germline ends. This CDR3 is 13 amino acids long. Looked up from germline, CDR1 is MNHEY and CDR2 is SMNVEV (reference sequence). This CDR3 is CASSSDGRGEAFF. The CDR3, as DNA: TGTGCCAGCAGTTCGGACGGCCGGGGTGAAGCTTTCTTT.

This chain links TRBV18 with TRBJ2-1; maybe TRBD2 (5 bases). The germline V gene has CDR1 KGHSH and CDR2 LQKENI. The CDR3 contains 14 residues. V lost 6 bases to trimming and J lost 7 bases, with 16 bases between them. CDR3 amino acids: CASSPSTIMNEQFF. The CDR3 DNA reads as TGTGCCAGCTCGCCCTCGACTATTATGAATGAGCAGTTCTTC.